The rows below give T cell receptor beta chains drawn from one sample of a study of T cells in Graves' hyperthyroidism and ophthalmopathy. One entry per CDR3 protein results from TCRdb running MiXCR on the multiplex PCR reads. Of almost 350,000 distinct CDR3 sequences detected, about a sixth appear once; the ten largest clones hold around a sixth. The source material was blood. The receptors shown here come from a woman between 35 and 50 years old with Graves' ophthalmopathy. CDR3s include the opening cysteine and the closing phenylalanine or tryptophan. The D gene is left open where the match is weak. Clone size is stated in some rows and not others, as once, few, many or a class when expanded.

J | V | size | D | DNA | CDR3
TRBJ2-2 | TRBV20-1 | many | TRBD1 | TGCAGTGCGCTAGCCGGGACAGGTCGGCCCGGGGAGCTGTTTTTT | CSALAGTGRPGELFF
TRBJ1-2 | TRBV2 | many | - | TGTGCCAGCTTGGGACGGAACTATGGCTACACCTTC | CASLGRNYGYTF
TRBJ1-2 | TRBV28 | - | - | TGTGCCAGCAGTTTACTGCAGGGAGATGGCTACACCTTC | CASSLLQGDGYTF
TRBJ1-1 | TRBV6-1 | - | - | TGTGCCAGCAGTGAATCTGGGGGGCGGCCGAACACTGAAGCTTTCTTT | CASSESGGRPNTEAFF
TRBJ2-7 | TRBV10-2 | many | TRBD2 | TGCGCCAGCAGTGAGTACGGGAGGAACCTCTACGAGCAGTACTTC | CASSEYGRNLYEQYF
TRBJ2-2 | TRBV19 | many | - | TGTGCCAGTAGTATCCCAAACCCTCGCGGGGAGCTGTTTTTT | CASSIPNPRGELFF
TRBJ2-7 | TRBV10-2 | many | TRBD2 | TGCGCCAGCAGCCTCGGGACTAGCCCTTACGAGCAGTACTTC | CASSLGTSPYEQYF
TRBJ1-2 | TRBV12-3/TRBV12-4 | many | - | TGTGCCAGCCAGTCACAACGTAGCTATGGCTACACCTTC | CASQSQRSYGYTF
TRBJ2-5 | TRBV2 | - | TRBD2 | TGTGCCGGACTACTAGCGGGGGAGACCCAGTATTTC | CAGLLAGETQYF
TRBJ2-7 | TRBV28 | many | - | TGTGCCAGCAGCTTAGGGGGAACGTACGAGCAGTACTTC | CASSLGGTYEQYF
TRBJ2-5 | TRBV20-1 | many | TRBD2 | TGCAGTGCTTATATCCTGACTAGCGATAAAGAGACCCAGTACTTC | CSAYILTSDKETQYF
TRBJ2-7 | TRBV15 | many | TRBD1 | TGTGCCACCAGCAGAGCTGGGACAGCACCCTACGAGCAGTACTTC | CATSRAGTAPYEQYF
TRBJ2-2 | TRBV3-1 | - | TRBD2 | TGTGCCAGCACTTTAGCGGGAGACCCGAACACCGGGGAGCTGTTTTTT | CASTLAGDPNTGELFF
TRBJ2-7 | TRBV6-2/TRBV6-3 | few | TRBD1 | TGTGCCAGCAGCCTAACCGGGACAGACCACGAGCAGTACTTC | CASSLTGTDHEQYF
TRBJ1-2 | TRBV25-1 | many | - | TGTGCCAGCAGTGAATCACGTGGCTACACCTTC | CASSESRGYTF
TRBJ2-2 | TRBV5-1 | many | - | TGCGCCAGCAGCTTGGTTAGTCGGAAGAACACCGGGGAGCTGTTTTTT | CASSLVSRKNTGELFF
TRBJ2-7 | TRBV6-1 | many | - | TGTGCCAGCAGTGAAGGGGAGTTCTACGAGCAGTACTTC | CASSEGEFYEQYF
TRBJ1-5 | TRBV15 | - | TRBD1 | TGTGCCACCAGCAGAGATGTGACAGGGGACCTTTTGGGCAATCAGCCCCAGCATTTT | CATSRDVTGDLLGNQPQHF
TRBJ1-3 | TRBV11-2 | many | - | TGTGCCAGCAGCTTATCTGGGGGCGACTCTGGAAACACCATATATTTT | CASSLSGGDSGNTIYF
TRBJ1-5 | TRBV10-3 | many | - | TGTGCCATCAGTGACGGGGGTGGCAATCAGCCCCAGCATTTT | CAISDGGGNQPQHF
TRBJ1-1 | TRBV7-2 | many | - | TGTGCCAGCAGCTCTGGACGGCAGAACACTGAAGCTTTCTTT | CASSSGRQNTEAFF
TRBJ1-1 | TRBV6-2/TRBV6-3 | many | - | TGTGCCAGCAGTTACGCGGGACCGAACACTGAAGCTTTCTTT | CASSYAGPNTEAFF
TRBJ1-2 | TRBV2 | few | - | TGTGCCAGCAGTGACTGGATCTCCCCTTCTGGCTACACCTTC | CASSDWISPSGYTF
TRBJ2-7 | TRBV18 | - | - | TGTGCCAGCTCACCCACAGACAGCTCCTACGAGCAGTACTTC | CASSPTDSSYEQYF
TRBJ1-2 | TRBV2 | many | TRBD1 | TGTGCCAGCAGCGGCGACAGGGGATTAAACTATGGCTACACCTTC | CASSGDRGLNYGYTF
TRBJ1-6 | TRBV30 | few | TRBD1 | TGTGCCTGGAGCGAGAGAGTCACAGGGGGAATGAGTCGTTCACCCCTCCACTTT | CAWSERVTGGMSRSPLHF
TRBJ2-7 | TRBV6-2/TRBV6-3 | many | - | TGTGCCAGCAGTATGTCGGGACGGGGGATACGCTACGAGCAGTACTTC | CASSMSGRGIRYEQYF
TRBJ2-3 | TRBV27 | many | TRBD2 | TGTGCCAGCAGTGCCCGATTCAGCGGGAGAACAGATACGCAGTATTTT | CASSARFSGRTDTQYF
TRBJ1-1 | TRBV14 | many | - | TGTGCCAGCAGCCAAGTGTCCAGGGGAATGAATAAAGCTTTCTTT | CASSQVSRGMNKAFF
TRBJ2-5 | TRBV19 | - | TRBD1 | TGTGCCAGTAGTCCCCGACAGGGGACGGAGACCCAGTACTTC | CASSPRQGTETQYF
TRBJ1-2 | TRBV20-1 | many | - | TGCAGTGCTAGAGATCATGCGGGGGCGTCTGGCTACACCTTC | CSARDHAGASGYTF
TRBJ2-5 | TRBV7-9 | many | - | TGTGCCAGCAGCTCCGAGAAAAGCGGAGGGGAGACCCAGTACTTC | CASSSEKSGGETQYF
TRBJ1-2 | TRBV5-6 | - | TRBD1 | TGTGCCAGCAGCTTGGAGGGACAGAACTATGGCTACACCTTC | CASSLEGQNYGYTF
TRBJ2-2 | TRBV27 | once | TRBD1 | TGTGCCAGCAGTGAATTTGGGGACAGGTCTGGCGGGGAGCTGTTTTTT | CASSEFGDRSGGELFF